The T cell receptor beta chain described here comes from a study of breast tumors, draining lymph nodes, adjacent tissues. Axillary draining lymph nodes of breast cancer patients supplied the node samples. This clonotype was detected many times. Each CDR3 protein is one row after TCRdb ran MiXCR on the multiplex PCR reads. The repertoire holds 200,000 or so distinct CDR3 sequences, with around a third as singletons. The source is a female donor with breast cancer. Some clones in this sample may be carry-over from other donors' samples. Sample: axillary lymph node tissue.

The CDR3 nucleotides are TGCAGTGCTAGGTCGGGACAGGGCGACAATCAGCCCCAGCATTTT. This codes for CSARSGQGDNQPQHF. This rearrangement joins TRBV20-1 to TRBJ1-5; TRBD1 aligns across 9 bases. Germline V lookup: CDR1 DFQATT, CDR2 SNEGSKA (reference sequence). J gave up 3 bases and V 3 bases, and 6 bases lay outside the gene matches. This CDR3 is 15 amino acids long.